This TCR beta chain is from a study of T cells in Graves' hyperthyroidism and ophthalmopathy. Researchers took RNA transcripts and amplified the TCR beta CDR3 regions from them. A set of HTBI primers served as the primers for a first-round RT-PCR of the TCR CDR3. TCRdb re-analysed the multiplex PCR reads in MiXCR, keeping a single row per CDR3 protein. The sample yields around 450,000 distinct CDR3 sequences, approximately 15% seen once. The sample holds many counts of this clonotype. The CDR3 loop spans 13 amino acids. Trimming took 7 bases from V and 3 from J, leaving 10 bases between them. The TCR originated in a young woman with Graves' hyperthyroidism. Sequencing used blood. The chain couples TRBV12-3 or TRBV12-4 to TRBJ2-1; tentative D call: TRBD1 (5 bases). CDR3 sequence reads: CASTRTGYNEQFF. The CDR3 DNA sequence: TGTGCCAGCACTCGCACAGGCTACAATGAGCAGTTCTTC.